The following is a TCR beta chain sequence with its context. What it binds is unknown. The data stem from a study of T cells in Graves' hyperthyroidism and ophthalmopathy. Study summary: At initial diagnosis, before any treatment had begun, peripheral blood was obtained.

Authors of the study amplified TCR beta CDR3 regions from RNA transcripts. The TCR CDR3 first-round RT-PCR relied on the HTBI primer set. MiXCR, run by TCRdb on the multiplex PCR reads, gives a single entry per CDR3 protein. The repertoire holds about 59,000 distinct CDR3 sequences, with under 70% as singletons. Broader study findings: Separating ophthalmopathy from stable hyperthyroidism was achieved by a 13 V-J model.

Unmatched junction bases numbered 6, after V lost 2 bases and J lost 5 bases. CDR3 length equals 15 residues. Germline V lookup: CDR1 SGDLS, CDR2 YYNGEE. Any patient presenting with uncontrolled infection, other autoimmune disease, pregnancy or lactation was left out. Used for diagnoses were clinical symptoms, serum thyroxine and TRAb, thyroid ultrasound and orbital computed tomography. This TCR came from a woman aged 60 to 75 with Graves' ophthalmopathy. Sequencing was performed on blood. This rearrangement joins TRBV9 to TRBJ2-3; 9 bases map to TRBD1. The CDR3 spells CASSVGGTGIDTQYF. CDR3 in DNA: TGTGCCAGCAGCGTGGGGGGGACAGGGATAGATACGCAGTATTTT.